Listed below are T cell receptor beta chains from one sample, sequenced in a study of CD8+ T cells in alopecia areata. Sequencing used immunoSEQ multiplex PCR; TCRdb keeps in-frame clones, though not all of them. This sample yields about 82,000 clones, of which 51% are seen a single time; under 6.5% belongs to the top ten. The sequencing input was NKG2D-high CD8+ T cells sorted from blood. The receptors derive from a human donor with alopecia areata. Both conserved end residues are part of each CDR3. The D gene is left open where the match is weak. Rows may omit the clone size; those that give it use once, few, many or a size class.

D	V	size	J	CDR3	DNA
TRBD1	TRBV5-1	NA	TRBJ2-7	CASSLGGQVGHEQYF	TGCGCCAGCAGCTTGGGGGGACAGGTAGGCCACGAGCAGTACTTC
NA	TRBV5-1	NA	TRBJ2-1	CASSLGSYEQFF	TGCGCCAGCAGCTTGGGTAGCTATGAGCAGTTCTTC
NA	TRBV4-1	few	TRBJ2-4	CASSLGLENIQYF	TGCGCCAGCAGCCTTGGGTTGGAAAACATTCAGTACTTC
NA	TRBV7-9	few	TRBJ1-1	CASSLALETEAFF	TGTGCCAGCAGCTTAGCCTTAGAAACTGAAGCTTTCTTT
NA	TRBV25-1	NA	TRBJ2-7	CASSERRGVGYEQYF	TGTGCCAGCAGTGAACGTCGGGGTGTCGGCTACGAGCAGTACTTC
NA	TRBV27	NA	TRBJ2-5	CASSLLGGRETQYF	TGTGCCAGCAGTTTACTGGGGGGCCGTGAGACCCAGTACTTC
TRBD2	TRBV4-3	NA	TRBJ2-7	CASSQGTSGKYEQYF	TGCGCCAGCAGCCAAGGAACTAGCGGGAAGTACGAGCAGTACTTC
NA	TRBV6-6	NA	TRBJ2-2	CASSYSRPATGELFF	TGTGCCAGCAGTTACTCGAGGCCGGCCACCGGGGAGCTGTTTTTT
NA	TRBV28	NA	TRBJ2-1	CASSLEWNEQFF	TGTGCCAGCAGTTTAGAGTGGAATGAGCAGTTCTTC
TRBD1	TRBV30	once	TRBJ2-1	CAWSGGQGNYNEQFF	TGTGCCTGGAGTGGAGGACAGGGGAACTACAATGAGCAGTTCTTC